The 15 T cell receptor beta chains reported below all come from one sample, sequenced in a study of cytomegalovirus exposure and HLA in healthy donors. Amplification used 60 Vbeta primers and 13 Jbeta primers. Assay: immunoSEQ multiplex PCR; the TCRdb copy retains only in-frame clones and omits some. The sample has approximately 150,000 clones, roughly 67% seen once; the top ten hold about 4.9%. Specimen: PBMCs. The receptors come from a woman under 30 in good health and CMV-seropositive.

The V gene is TRBV7-2, the J gene TRBJ2-1; possible D gene TRBD1, 7 bases. The CDR3 extends over 16 amino acids. CDR1 and CDR2 from the germline V gene are SGHTA and FQGNSA. The germline V and J ends were trimmed by 3 bases and 8 bases, with 20 bases remaining between them. CDR3 DNA sequence: TGTGCCAGCAGCTTGGAGGGGGCGCGGGCCCTCGATGAGCAGTTCTTC. The encoded protein is CASSLEGARALDEQFF.

The chain joins TRBV2 to TRBJ1-2; the match to TRBD1 covers 10 bases. The CDR3 extends over 14 amino acids. V dropped 5 bases and J dropped 12; count of bases not matched to a gene: 12. Germline V CDR1 and CDR2: SNHLY, FYNNEI. The CDR3 DNA reads as TGTGCCAGCAGTCCCCTAGGGGGGACAGGGGATGACACCTTC. Encoded protein: CASSPLGGTGDDTF.

This clone was counted a few times. This chain joins TRBV28 and TRBJ1-4; 9 nucleotides align to TRBD1. Germline assignment: CDR1 MDHEN and CDR2 SYDVKM. V was clipped by 5 bases and J by 6 bases; unmatched bases: 7. This CDR3 spans 15 amino acids. The CDR3 nucleotides read TGTGCCAGCAGTCAGTCACAGGGGGCATATGAAAAACTGTTTTTT. Translating gives CASSQSQGAYEKLFF. The variable domain in full, with the rest retrieved from reference TRBV28 and TRBJ1-4, is DVKVTQSSRYLVKRTGEKVFLECVQDMDHENMFWYRQDPGLGLRLIYFSYDVKMKEKGDIPEGYSVSREKKERFSLILESASTNQTSMYLCASSQSQGAYEKLFFGSGTQLSVL.

A single count supports this clone. V and J are TRBV30 and TRBJ1-1; 8 bases align to TRBD1. With 6 bases clipped from V and 1 base from J, the junction kept 7 bases outside the gene matches. Germline CDR1 is GTSNPN and CDR2 is SVGIG (reference sequence). This CDR3 has 14 residues. CDR3 DNA: TGTGCCTGCCTCATAGGACAGGGGAACACTGAAGCTTTCTTT. This sequence encodes CACLIGQGNTEAFF.

This clone was recorded only once. The chain joins TRBV2 to TRBJ1-5; 11 bases agree with TRBD1. The CDR3 length is 14 residues. J gave up 5 bases and V 9 bases, and 6 bases lay outside the gene matches. The germline V gene encodes CDR1 SNHLY and CDR2 FYNNEI. The CDR3 protein is CASNGQGADQPQHF. CDR3 coding DNA: TGTGCCAGTAATGGACAGGGGGCGGATCAGCCCCAGCATTTT.

This sequence joins TRBV6-6 and TRBJ1-1; 10 bases line up with TRBD1. The CDR3 extends over 15 amino acids. Germline V CDR1 and CDR2: MNHNY, SVGAGI (reference sequence). Trimming cost V 5 bases and J 5 bases; bases outside gene matches: 8. CDR3 sequence: CASSLSPGQGTEAFF. CDR3 nucleotide sequence: TGTGCCAGCAGTCTGAGTCCGGGACAGGGGACTGAAGCTTTCTTT.

The chain has TRBV6-5 and TRBJ2-1; 8 bases match TRBD2. The junction had 2 bases not matched to a gene; V was cut back by 0 bases and J by 4 bases. The CDR3 is 15 residues long. Germline assignment: CDR1 MNHEY and CDR2 SVGAGI. CDR3 DNA sequence: TGTGCCAGCAGTTACTCCGCGGGGGGATACAATGAGCAGTTCTTC. This codes for CASSYSAGGYNEQFF.

This clone was recorded a few times. The rearrangement joins TRBV2 to TRBJ2-7; D might be TRBD2 (6 bases). This CDR3 region has 20 residues. The ends were cut back, 1 base at V and 2 bases at J, with 27 bases in the middle. Germline lookup yields CDR1 SNHLY and CDR2 FYNNEI. As DNA, the CDR3 is TGTGCCAGCAGTGAAGGGAGAACAGGCGTCATGTTTGGACTACCCTACGAGCAGTACTTC. It specifies CASSEGRTGVMFGLPYEQYF.

V usage is TRBV10-1 and J usage is TRBJ1-1; D is unclear. The CDR3 contains 9 residues. V shed 6 bases and J shed 11 bases, with 7 bases lying between them. Germline V gene data show CDR1 as WNHNN and CDR2 as SYGVQD (reference sequence). The DNA for the CDR3 is TGCGCCAGCAGGAGGTTGGCTTTCTTT. Encoded protein: CASRRLAFF.

CDR3 sequence: CASTIPGRVQSNTEAFF. The DNA of the CDR3 is TGTGCCAGCACCATCCCCGGGAGAGTACAATCGAACACTGAAGCTTTCTTT. The J gene is TRBJ1-1, the V gene TRBV5-4; D gene ambiguous. Trimming pared 6 bases from V and 1 base from J, leaving 22 bases between. This CDR3 comprises 17 residues. The germline CDR1 and CDR2 sequences are SGHNT and YYREEE (reference sequence).

The chain is built from TRBV9 and TRBJ1-6, with D unresolved. The CDR3 covers 14 residues. From germline, CDR1 is SGDLS and CDR2 YYNGEE. With 0 bases removed from V and 7 bases from J, the gap between germline ends came to 8 bases. This chain's CDR3 is CASSVEGGNSPLHF. CDR3 sequence (DNA): TGTGCCAGCAGCGTAGAGGGAGGCAATTCACCCCTCCACTTT.

This chain connects TRBV6-6 to TRBJ1-1; D perhaps matches TRBD1 (6 bases). CDR1 is MNHNY and CDR2 is SVGAGI in the germline V gene (reference sequence). Trimming took 2 bases from V and 6 from J, leaving 7 bases between them. This CDR3 contains 12 residues. The CDR3 DNA reads as TGTGCCAGCAGTTACGGGACACCTGAAGCTTTCTTT. Protein: CASSYGTPEAFF.

This clone has more than one count but fewer than ten. The rearrangement joins TRBV7-2 to TRBJ1-1; D is uncertain. Germline CDR1 SGHTA, CDR2 FQGNSA. CDR3 length equals 13 residues. The V gene lost 3 bases and the J gene lost 4 bases, with 9 bases spanning the gap. CDR3 bases: TGTGCCAGCAGCTTCGCGGTGGCCACTGAAGCTTTCTTT. Amino acids: CASSFAVATEAFF. Full variable domain (remainder filled in from reference TRBV7-2 and TRBJ1-1): GAGVSQSPSNKVTEKGKDVELRCDPISGHTALYWYRQSLGQGLEFLIYFQGNSAPDKSGLPSDRFSAERTGGSVSTLTIQRTQQEDSAVYLCASSFAVATEAFFGQGTRLTVV.

This clone was seen just once. This chain links TRBV7-2 with TRBJ1-5, with a tentative D call TRBD1 (6 bases). Germline CDR1 and CDR2: SGHTA and FQGNSA. CDR3 length: 15 amino acids. V lost 5 bases and J 7 bases, leaving 18 bases between the germline ends. The CDR3 loop reads CASSQGQGSNQPQHF. CDR3 sequence (DNA): TGTGCCAGCAGCCAAGGGCAGGGGTCGAACCAGCCCCAGCATTTT.

The chain employs TRBV6-1 and TRBJ2-2; a weak D match, TRBD1 (5 bases). From germline, CDR1 is MNHNS and CDR2 SASEGT. The CDR3 contains 13 residues. V was pared by 11 bases and J by 3 bases, with 13 bases between. The CDR3 sequence: CAASRVDTGELFF. CDR3 DNA: TGTGCCGCGAGCAGGGTTGACACCGGGGAGCTGTTTTTT.